The clone carrying this TCR beta chain was recorded many times. A library of TCRbeta sequences, prepared with unique molecular identifiers, was generated. TCRdb reanalysed the PCR reads using MiXCR and keeps one entry per CDR3 protein. In the table there are some 300,000 distinct CDR3 sequences, about a tenth of which are singletons. The data originate from a study of T-cell reconstitution after alpha-beta-depleted transplantation in children. Sequences were derived from PBMCs from the stem cell graft donor, sampled from the stem cell graft. This clonotype was sampled from a human donor who donated a stem cell graft to a child with acute lymphoblastic leukemia.

As DNA, the CDR3 is TGTGCCAGCAGCTTCCTAGCGGGAGTTGACAATGAGCAGTTCTTC. Translation: CASSFLAGVDNEQFF. This sequence joins TRBV7-9 and TRBJ2-1; 10 bases are shared with TRBD2. CDR1 and CDR2 from the germline V gene are SEHNR and FQNEAQ (reference sequence). This CDR3 is 15 amino acids long. The J segment lost 5 bases and the V segment lost 3 bases, leaving 4 bases of the junction unmatched.